This TCR beta chain was captured in a study of OX40 agonist ivuxolimab in advanced cancers. TCRdb's copy holds only in-frame clones and misses some; the assay was immunoSEQ multiplex PCR. The data contain 75,000 to 80,000 clones, approximately 80% of them seen just once; the ten biggest clones take up around 6.6%. Study-wide results and caveats: Compared with CD4+, CD8+ T cells on average had more expanded clones.

In the case of this clone: Its antigen is unidentified.

CDR3 length: 16 residues. Deletions cut 0 bases from V and 0 bases from J, with 12 bases between. The germline gives CDR1 MNHNY, CDR2 SVGAGI (reference sequence). Patients with a history of autoimmune disease or on systemic immunosuppression were excluded. Researchers took blood at baseline, on cycle 4 day 1, and on cycle 7 day 1. The receptor was isolated from an adult with an advanced solid tumor such as melanoma, head and neck, liver or kidney cancer. The rearrangement uses TRBV6-6 and TRBJ2-7; D could derive from TRBD1 or TRBD2 (7 bases each). Material: CD4+ or CD8+ T cells sorted from blood, obtained in a trial of the OX40 agonist ivuxolimab. The CDR3 reads CASSYSSGTASYEQYF. For the CDR3, the DNA is TGTGCCAGCAGTTACTCGAGCGGGACAGCCTCCTACGAGCAGTACTTC.